These 2 T cell receptor beta chains share one sample of origin, sequenced in a study of CD8+ T cells in alopecia areata. Extracted RNA was reverse transcribed, and the resulting cDNA served as sequencing template. Only in-frame clones appear in the TCRdb table, and some are missing; sequencing was by immunoSEQ multiplex PCR. The sample holds about 270,000 clones, and no clone turns up only once. Cells that came from pooled cutaneous lymph nodes were sorted using CD4, CD8alpha, NKG2D, NKG2ACE and other markers. Sequencing was performed on CD4+ T cells sorted from a lymph node. The receptors shown here come from a C3H/HeJ mouse with alopecia areata. For the strain, the MHC haplotype given is H2-k.

Details on this clone: The gene names given are mouse names. The read is 4 residues too short to cover the CDR3 end, so that end is filled in from the germline J gene. In the same sample, other DNA sequences code for this CDR3. The chain joins TRBV31 to TRBJ2-2; maybe TRBD1 (6 bases). V lost 3 bases and J lost 2, with 10 bases in between. The CDR3 loop spans 14 amino acids. Germline values: CDR1 GKSSPN, CDR2 SITVG. CDR3 residues: CAWRPQGNTGQLYF. The sequenced CDR3 bases are TGTGCCTGGAGGCCCCAGGGGAACACCGGG.

This clone came up a few times. Mouse gene names apply. The CDR3 end falls 4 residues outside the read, so it is completed with the germline J gene. The rearrangement uses TRBV13-2 and TRBJ2-7; 12 positions match TRBD2. The CDR3 is 14 residues long. Germline-derived CDR1 and CDR2 are NNHNN and SYGAGS (reference sequence). The chain's CDR3 is CASGRDWGVYEQYF. The CDR3 DNA, read in part, is TGTGCCAGCGGTAGGGACTGGGGGGTGTAT.